The present entry profiles one T cell receptor beta chain with its context. The sample comes from a study of blood T cell repertoires in COVID-19. Whole-study context: There were acute and convalescent COVID-19 samples, and they came from the United States, Italy and Spain. The analysed material was cDNA or gDNA that came from T cells, B-cell-depleted T cells, or PBMCs.

Germline V gene sequence: CDR1 SEHNR, CDR2 FQNEAQ (reference sequence). Between the trimmed V and J ends, which lost 2 bases and 1 base, there was a span of 9 bases. This CDR3 is 14 amino acids long. Original processing methods: By means of reference gene primer amplification, nucleated cell counts were estimated. Some clones are missing from TCRdb's copy, which holds only in-frame ones; the method was immunoSEQ multiplex PCR. From that table come the V and J calls and clone size; the DNA was used to work out D and trimming. The profile shows some 170,000 clones, roughly 86% of them singletons. This chain joins TRBV7-9 and TRBJ2-7; D is unresolved. The specimen sequenced was peripheral blood. This sequence originates from a woman aged 50 to 65 with acute or convalescent COVID-19. The CDR3 coding sequence is TGTGCCAGCAGCTTAAACAGCCTATCCTACGAGCAGTACTTC. The encoded protein is CASSLNSLSYEQYF.